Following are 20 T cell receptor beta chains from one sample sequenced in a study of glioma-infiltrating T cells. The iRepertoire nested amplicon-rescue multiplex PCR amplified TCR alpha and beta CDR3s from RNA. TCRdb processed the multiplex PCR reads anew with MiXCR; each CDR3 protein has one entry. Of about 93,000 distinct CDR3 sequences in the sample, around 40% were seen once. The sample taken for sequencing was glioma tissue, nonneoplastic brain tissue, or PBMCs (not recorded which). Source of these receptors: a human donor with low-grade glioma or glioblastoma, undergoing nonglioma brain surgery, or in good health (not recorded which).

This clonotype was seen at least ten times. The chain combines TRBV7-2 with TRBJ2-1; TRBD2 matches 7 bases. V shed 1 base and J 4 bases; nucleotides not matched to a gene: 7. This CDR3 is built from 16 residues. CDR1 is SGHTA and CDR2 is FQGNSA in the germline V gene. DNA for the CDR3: TGTGCCAGCAGCTTAGAAGGTGGGGGGGGGTACAATGAGCAGTTCTTC. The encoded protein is CASSLEGGGGYNEQFF. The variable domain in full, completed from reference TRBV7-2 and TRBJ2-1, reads GAGVSQSPSNKVTEKGKDVELRCDPISGHTALYWYRQSLGQGLEFLIYFQGNSAPDKSGLPSDRFSAERTGGSVSTLTIQRTQQEDSAVYLCASSLEGGGGYNEQFFGPGTRLTVL.

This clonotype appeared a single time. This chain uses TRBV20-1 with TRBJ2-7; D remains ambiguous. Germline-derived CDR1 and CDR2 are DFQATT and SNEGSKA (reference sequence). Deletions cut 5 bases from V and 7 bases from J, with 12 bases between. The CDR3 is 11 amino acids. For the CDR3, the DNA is TGCAGTGCTTCTCTGCCCAGAGAGCAGTACTTC. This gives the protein CSASLPREQYF.

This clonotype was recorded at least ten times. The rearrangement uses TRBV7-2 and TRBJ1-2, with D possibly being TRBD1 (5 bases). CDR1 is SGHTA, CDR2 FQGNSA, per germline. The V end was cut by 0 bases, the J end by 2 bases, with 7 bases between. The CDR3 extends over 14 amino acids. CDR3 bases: TGTGCCAGCAGCTTAGCGGGGCCGAACTATGGCTACACCTTC. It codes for CASSLAGPNYGYTF.

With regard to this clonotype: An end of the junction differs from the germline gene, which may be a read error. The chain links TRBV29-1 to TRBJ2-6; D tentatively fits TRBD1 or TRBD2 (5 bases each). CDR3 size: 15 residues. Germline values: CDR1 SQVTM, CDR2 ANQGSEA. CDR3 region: CSVGASHAGANALTF. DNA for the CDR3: TGCAGCGTTGGGGCAAGCCACGCCGGGGCCAACGCCCTGACTTTC.

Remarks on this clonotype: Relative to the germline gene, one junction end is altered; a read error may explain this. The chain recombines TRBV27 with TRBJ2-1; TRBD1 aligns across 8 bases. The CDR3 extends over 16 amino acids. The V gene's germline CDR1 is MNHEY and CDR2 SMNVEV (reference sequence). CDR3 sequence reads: CASTLRTGSDHNEQFF. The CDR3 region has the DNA TGTGCCAGCACTCTTCGGACAGGGTCTGACCACAATGAACAGTTCTTC.

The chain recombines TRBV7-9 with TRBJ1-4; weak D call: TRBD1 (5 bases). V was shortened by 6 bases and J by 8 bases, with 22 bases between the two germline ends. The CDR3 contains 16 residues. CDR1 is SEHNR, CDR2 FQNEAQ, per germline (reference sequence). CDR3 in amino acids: CASSHDGHPTREKLFF. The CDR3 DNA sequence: TGTGCCAGCAGTCACGACGGACACCCCACTAGGGAAAAACTGTTTTTT.

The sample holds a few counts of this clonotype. CDR3 DNA sequence: TGTGCCATCACTATTAGCGGGGGGGCCGGTACGCAGTATTTT. It codes for CAITISGGAGTQYF. V is TRBV10-3 and J is TRBJ2-3; TRBD2 agrees at 11 bases. J lost 8 bases, V lost 7 bases, and 8 bases had no gene match. Germline CDR1 and CDR2: ENHRY and SYGVKD. There are 14 residues in the CDR3.

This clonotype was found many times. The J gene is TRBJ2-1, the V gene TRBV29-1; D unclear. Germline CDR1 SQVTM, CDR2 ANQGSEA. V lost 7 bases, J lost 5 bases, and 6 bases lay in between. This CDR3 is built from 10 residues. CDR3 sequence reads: CSGMHNEQFF. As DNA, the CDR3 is TGCAGCGGGATGCACAATGAGCAGTTCTTC.

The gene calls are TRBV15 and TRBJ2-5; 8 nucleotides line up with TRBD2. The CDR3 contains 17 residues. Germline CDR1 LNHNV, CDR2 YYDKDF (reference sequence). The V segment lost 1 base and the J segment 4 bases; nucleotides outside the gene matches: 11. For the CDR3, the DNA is TGTGCCACCAGCAGAGGTGGCAGTTCGGGAGGGGGAGAGACCCAGTACTTC. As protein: CATSRGGSSGGGETQYF.

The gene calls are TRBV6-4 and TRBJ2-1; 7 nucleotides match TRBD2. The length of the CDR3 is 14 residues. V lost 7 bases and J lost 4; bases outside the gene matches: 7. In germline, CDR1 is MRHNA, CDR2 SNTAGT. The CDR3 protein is CASIGTGGYNEQFF. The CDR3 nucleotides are TGTGCCAGCATAGGGACGGGAGGATACAATGAGCAGTTCTTC.

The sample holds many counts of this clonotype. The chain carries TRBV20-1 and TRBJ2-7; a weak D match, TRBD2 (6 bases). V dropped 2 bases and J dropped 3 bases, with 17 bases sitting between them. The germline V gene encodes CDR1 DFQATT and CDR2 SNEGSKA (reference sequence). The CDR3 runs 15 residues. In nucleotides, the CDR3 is TGCAGTGCTAGATCCGGGACTCCAACAATCTACGAGCAGTACTTC. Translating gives CSARSGTPTIYEQYF.

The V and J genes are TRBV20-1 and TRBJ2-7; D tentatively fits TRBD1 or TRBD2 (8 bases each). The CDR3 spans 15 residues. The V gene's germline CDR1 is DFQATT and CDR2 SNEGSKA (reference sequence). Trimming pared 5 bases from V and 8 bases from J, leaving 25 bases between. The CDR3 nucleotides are TGCAGTGCTGATAATAGCGGGACAGGTCAAGTCCAGCAGTACTTC. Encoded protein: CSADNSGTGQVQQYF.

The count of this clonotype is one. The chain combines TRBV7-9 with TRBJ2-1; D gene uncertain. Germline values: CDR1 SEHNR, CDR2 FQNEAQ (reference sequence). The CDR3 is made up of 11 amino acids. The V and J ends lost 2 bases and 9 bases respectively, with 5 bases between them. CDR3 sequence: CASSLLVEQFF. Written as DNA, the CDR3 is TGTGCCAGCAGCTTATTGGTTGAGCAGTTCTTC.

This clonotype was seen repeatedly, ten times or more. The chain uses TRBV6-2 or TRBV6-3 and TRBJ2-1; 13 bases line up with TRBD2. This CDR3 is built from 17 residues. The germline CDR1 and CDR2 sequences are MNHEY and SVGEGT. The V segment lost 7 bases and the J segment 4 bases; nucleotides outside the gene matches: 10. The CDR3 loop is CASTLGRTSGSYNEQFF. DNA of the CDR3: TGTGCCAGCACCCTAGGGAGGACTAGCGGGAGTTACAATGAGCAGTTCTTC.

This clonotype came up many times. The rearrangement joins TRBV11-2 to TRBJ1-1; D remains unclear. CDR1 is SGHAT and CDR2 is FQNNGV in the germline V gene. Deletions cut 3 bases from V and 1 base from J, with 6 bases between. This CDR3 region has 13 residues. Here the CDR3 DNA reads TGTGCCAGCAGCTTTCGGCAGAACACTGAAGCTTTCTTT. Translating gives CASSFRQNTEAFF.

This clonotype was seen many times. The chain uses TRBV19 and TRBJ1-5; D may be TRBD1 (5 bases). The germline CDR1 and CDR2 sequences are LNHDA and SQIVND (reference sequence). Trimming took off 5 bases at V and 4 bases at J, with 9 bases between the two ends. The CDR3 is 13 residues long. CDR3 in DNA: TGTGCCAGTAGTCAAGGGACGAATCAGCCCCAGCATTTT. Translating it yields CASSQGTNQPQHF.

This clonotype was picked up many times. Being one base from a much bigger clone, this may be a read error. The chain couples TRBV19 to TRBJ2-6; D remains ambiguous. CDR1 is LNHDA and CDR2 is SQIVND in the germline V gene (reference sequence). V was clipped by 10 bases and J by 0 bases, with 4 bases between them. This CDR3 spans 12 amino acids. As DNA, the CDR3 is TGTGCCATCAGCTCTGGGGCCAACGTCCTGACTTTC. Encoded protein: CAISSGANVLTF.

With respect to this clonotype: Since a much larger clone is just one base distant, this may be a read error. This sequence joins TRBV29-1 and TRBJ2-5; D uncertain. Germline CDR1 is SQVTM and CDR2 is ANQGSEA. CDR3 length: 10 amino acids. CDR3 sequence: CGAREETQYF. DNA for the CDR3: TGCGGCGCCAGAGAAGAGACCCAGTACTTC.

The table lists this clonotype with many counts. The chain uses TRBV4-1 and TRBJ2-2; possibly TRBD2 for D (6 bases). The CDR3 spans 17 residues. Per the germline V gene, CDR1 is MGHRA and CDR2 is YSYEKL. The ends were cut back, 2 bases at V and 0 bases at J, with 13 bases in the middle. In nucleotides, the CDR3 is TGCGCCAGCAGCCAAAACCCGGCTAGCGCGAACACCGGGGAGCTGTTTTTT. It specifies CASSQNPASANTGELFF.

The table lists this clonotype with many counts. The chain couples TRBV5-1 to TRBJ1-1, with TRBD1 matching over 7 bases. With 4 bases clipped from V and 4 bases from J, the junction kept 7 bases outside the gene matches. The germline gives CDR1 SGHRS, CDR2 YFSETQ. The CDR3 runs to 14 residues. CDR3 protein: CASSGPGTVTEAFF. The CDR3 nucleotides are TGCGCCAGCAGCGGCCCTGGGACAGTCACTGAAGCTTTCTTT.